This TCR beta chain was identified in a study of cytomegalovirus exposure and HLA in healthy donors. Study-wide results and limits: A later analysis linked a missense DCLRE1C variant to TCR beta V- and J-gene trimming. As confirmed in vitro, a few CMV-associated chains were specific for CMV antigens. Later work showed greater clonal expansion in HLA-associated TCR beta chains than in equally common others. A list of approximately 160 TCR beta chains associated with cytomegalovirus was given.

Researchers ran the PCR with 60 Vbeta and 13 Jbeta primers. TCRdb's table, derived via immunoSEQ multiplex PCR, lists solely in-frame clones and lacks some. The sample contains 220,000 or so clones, roughly 84% of which appear only once. V shed 0 bases and J 0 bases; nucleotides not matched to a gene: 3. CDR3 length: 15 residues. Germline V gives CDR1 SGDLS, CDR2 YYNGEE. Concerning this clone itself: Its cognate antigen is unknown.

The TCR comes from a man between 50 and 59 years old in good health and CMV-seronegative. What was sequenced was PBMCs. The chain joins TRBV9 to TRBJ2-7; TRBD1 aligns across 7 bases. The CDR3 region has the DNA TGTGCCAGCAGCGTAGCTGGGACAGCCTCCTACGAGCAGTACTTC. Its translation is CASSVAGTASYEQYF.